This T cell receptor (beta chain) emerged from a study of cytomegalovirus exposure and HLA in healthy donors. Overall study results and limits: Testing in vitro showed three CMV-associated chains specific for CMV antigens.

Sequencing was performed with immunoSEQ multiplex PCR; in TCRdb, only in-frame clones are kept and a portion is missing. The sample includes 95,000 to 150,000 clones, roughly 89% of them seen just once. Of note for this clone: Antigen: not known.

The CDR3 loop spans 19 amino acids. The germline CDR1 and CDR2 sequences are SEHNR and FQNEAQ (reference sequence). Trimming pared 3 bases from V and 6 bases from J, leaving 30 bases between. The V gene is TRBV7-9, the J gene TRBJ2-7; D might be TRBD2 (6 bases). Input material: PBMCs. This receptor was taken from a woman aged 18-30 years in good health and CMV-seronegative. CDR3 sequence: CASSLAQGGTHNQPLEQYF. The CDR3 region has the DNA TGTGCCAGCAGCTTGGCACAAGGCGGGACCCACAATCAACCCCTCGAGCAGTACTTC. Full variable domain (rest looked up from reference TRBV7-9 and TRBJ2-7): DTGVSQNPRHKITKRGQNVTFRCDPISEHNRLYWYRQTLGQGPEFLTYFQNEAQLEKSRLLSDRFSAERPKGSFSTLEIQRTEQGDSAMYLCASSLAQGGTHNQPLEQYFGPGTRLTVT.